Given below is one T cell receptor beta chain in context. Its specificity is unknown. This record belongs to a study of cytomegalovirus exposure and HLA in healthy donors. V lost 5 bases to trimming and J lost 0 bases, with 11 bases between them. The CDR3 contains 15 residues. The germline V gene has CDR1 WNHNN and CDR2 SYGVQD (reference sequence). Study results and caveats: Productive status was seen about 90% or about 30% of the time for most TCR beta V segments in an earlier analysis. DRB1 showed the most TCR associations and HLA-C the fewest in a later analysis, as rates varied by HLA locus. A later analysis linked a missense variant in DCLRE1C to the trimming of TCR beta V and J genes. Listed as cytomegalovirus-associated were 164 TCR beta chains.

The PCR used 60 Vbeta and 13 Jbeta primers. Produced via immunoSEQ multiplex PCR; TCRdb's table is partial and in-frame only. Of over 130,000 clones listed, over 75% are singletons. The chain joins TRBV10-1 to TRBJ1-5, with TRBD1 as a possible D gene (6 bases). Specimen: PBMCs. The TCR comes from a man aged 50 to 59 in good health and CMV-seronegative. For the CDR3, the DNA is TGCGCCAGCAGTCATCAGGGGTATAGCAATCAGCCCCAGCATTTT. This gives the protein CASSHQGYSNQPQHF.